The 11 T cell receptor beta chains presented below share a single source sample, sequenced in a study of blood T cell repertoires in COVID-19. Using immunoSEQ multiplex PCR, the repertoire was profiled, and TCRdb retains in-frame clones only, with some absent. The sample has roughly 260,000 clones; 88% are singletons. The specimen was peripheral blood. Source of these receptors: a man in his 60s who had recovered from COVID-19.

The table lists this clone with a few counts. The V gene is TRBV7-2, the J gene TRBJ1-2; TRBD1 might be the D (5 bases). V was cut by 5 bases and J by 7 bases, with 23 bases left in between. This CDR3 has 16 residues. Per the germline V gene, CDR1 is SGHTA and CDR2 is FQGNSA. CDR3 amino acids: CASSPGTRSQGSGYTF. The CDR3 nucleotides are TGTGCCAGCAGCCCAGGTACACGGTCTCAGGGTAGTGGCTACACCTTC.

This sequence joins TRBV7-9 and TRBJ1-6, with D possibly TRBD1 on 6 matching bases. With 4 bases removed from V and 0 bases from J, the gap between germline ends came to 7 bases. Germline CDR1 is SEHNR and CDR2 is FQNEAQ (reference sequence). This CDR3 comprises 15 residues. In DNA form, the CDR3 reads TGTGCCAGCAGCTCGACAGGCTCCTATAATTCACCCCTCCACTTT. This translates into CASSSTGSYNSPLHF.

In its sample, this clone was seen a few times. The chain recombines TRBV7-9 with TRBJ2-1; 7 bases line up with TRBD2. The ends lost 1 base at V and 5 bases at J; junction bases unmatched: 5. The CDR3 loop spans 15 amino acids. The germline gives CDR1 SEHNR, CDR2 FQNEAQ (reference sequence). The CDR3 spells CASSLVSSGDNEQFF. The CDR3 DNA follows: TGTGCCAGCAGCTTAGTGTCAAGCGGGGACAATGAGCAGTTCTTC.

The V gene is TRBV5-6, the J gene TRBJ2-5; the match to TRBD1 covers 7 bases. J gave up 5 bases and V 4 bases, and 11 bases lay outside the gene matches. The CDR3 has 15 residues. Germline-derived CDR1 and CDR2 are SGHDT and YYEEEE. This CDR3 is CASSPTGQGVETQYF. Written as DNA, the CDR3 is TGTGCCAGCAGCCCAACGGGTCAGGGGGTGGAGACCCAGTACTTC. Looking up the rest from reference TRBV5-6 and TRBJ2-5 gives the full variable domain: DAGVTQSPTHLIKTRGQQVTLRCSPKSGHDTVSWYQQALGQGPQFIFQYYEEEERQRGNFPDRFSGHQFPNYSSELNVNALLLGDSALYLCASSPTGQGVETQYFGPGTRLLVL.

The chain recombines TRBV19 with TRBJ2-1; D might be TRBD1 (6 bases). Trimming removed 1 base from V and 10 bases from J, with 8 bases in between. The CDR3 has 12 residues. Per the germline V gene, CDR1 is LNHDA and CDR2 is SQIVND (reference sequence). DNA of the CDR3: TGTGCCAGTAGTATAGCCAGGGGCGAGCAGTTCTTC. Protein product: CASSIARGEQFF.

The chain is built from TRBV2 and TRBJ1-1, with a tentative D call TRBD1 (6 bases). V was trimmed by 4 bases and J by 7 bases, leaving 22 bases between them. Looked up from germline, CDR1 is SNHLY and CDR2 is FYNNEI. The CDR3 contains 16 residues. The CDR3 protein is CASSALMGAIRIEAFF. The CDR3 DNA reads TGTGCCAGCAGTGCCCTTATGGGGGCAATAAGGATTGAAGCTTTCTTT.

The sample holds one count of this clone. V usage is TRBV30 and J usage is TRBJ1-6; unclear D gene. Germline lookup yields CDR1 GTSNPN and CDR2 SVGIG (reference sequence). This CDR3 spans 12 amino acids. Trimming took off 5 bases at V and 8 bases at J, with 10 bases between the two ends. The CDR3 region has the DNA TGTGCCTGGGGCCTTCAGGATTCACCCCTCCACTTT. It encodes CAWGLQDSPLHF.

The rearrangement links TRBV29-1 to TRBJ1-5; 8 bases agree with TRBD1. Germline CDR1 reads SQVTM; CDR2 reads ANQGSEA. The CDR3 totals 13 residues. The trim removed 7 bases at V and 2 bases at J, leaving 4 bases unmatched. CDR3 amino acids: CSATGQGNQPQHF. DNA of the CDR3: TGCAGCGCCACGGGACAGGGCAATCAGCCCCAGCATTTT.

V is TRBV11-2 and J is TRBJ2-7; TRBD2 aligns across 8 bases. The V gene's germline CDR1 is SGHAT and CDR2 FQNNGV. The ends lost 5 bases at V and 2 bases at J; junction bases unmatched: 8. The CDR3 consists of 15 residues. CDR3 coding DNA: TGTGCCAGCAGCCAACCGGGAGGGACAACCTACGAGCAGTACTTC. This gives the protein CASSQPGGTTYEQYF.

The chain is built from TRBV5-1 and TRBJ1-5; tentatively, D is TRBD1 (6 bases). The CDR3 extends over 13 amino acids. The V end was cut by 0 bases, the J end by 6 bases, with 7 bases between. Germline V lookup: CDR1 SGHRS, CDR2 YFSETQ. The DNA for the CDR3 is TGCGCCAGCAGCTTGGGCAGGGGTCAGCCCCAGCATTTT. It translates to CASSLGRGQPQHF.

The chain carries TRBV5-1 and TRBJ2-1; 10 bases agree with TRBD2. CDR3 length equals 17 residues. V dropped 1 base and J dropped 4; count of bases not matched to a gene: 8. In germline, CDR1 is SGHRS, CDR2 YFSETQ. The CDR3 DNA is TGCGCCAGCAGCTTGTTTGCTAGCGGGGGTCTTTACAATGAGCAGTTCTTC. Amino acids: CASSLFASGGLYNEQFF. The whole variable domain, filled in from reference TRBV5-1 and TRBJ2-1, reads KAGVTQTPRYLIKTRGQQVTLSCSPISGHRSVSWYQQTPGQGLQFLFEYFSETQRNKGNFPGRFSGRQFSNSRSEMNVSTLELGDSALYLCASSLFASGGLYNEQFFGPGTRLTVL.